This T cell receptor (beta chain) appears in the sequencing data of a study of T-cell reconstitution after alpha-beta-depleted transplantation in children. During its preparation, the TCRbeta library received unique molecular identifiers. TCRdb itself ran the PCR reads through MiXCR, one entry per CDR3 protein. The sample lists under 750,000 distinct CDR3 sequences; about 23% were seen once. This clonotype was picked up a small number of times. Its antigen is unknown. Findings of the study overall: Newly produced T cells mostly provided counts and TCRbeta diversity after one year, as hyperexpanded clones declined.

This CDR3 region has 11 residues. The germline V and J ends were trimmed by 0 bases and 6 bases, with 6 bases remaining between them. The germline CDR1 and CDR2 sequences are DFQATT and SNEGSKA (reference sequence). The rearrangement uses TRBV20-1 and TRBJ2-7, with D uncertain. The sample was PBMCs, mostly from graft donor cells, taken 360 days after TCRalphabeta/CD19-depleted stem cell transplant. This sequence originates from a boy in the first two years of life who had a stem cell transplant for acute myeloid leukemia, so the T cells may come from the graft donor. The DNA for the CDR3 is TGCAGTGCTAGAGATCCCCCCGAGCAGTACTTC. It specifies CSARDPPEQYF.